This T cell receptor (beta chain) is drawn from a study of blood T cell repertoires in COVID-19. About the research overall: From T cells, B-cell-depleted T cells, or PBMCs came the material, which was cDNA or gDNA.

Trimming took 3 bases from V and 4 from J, leaving 11 bases between them. Germline lookup yields CDR1 SGHNT and CDR2 YENEEA. The CDR3 contains 14 residues. Profiled with immunoSEQ multiplex PCR; TCRdb holds only in-frame clones, not every one. The table has 35,000 or so clones, 81% seen once. This TCR came from a man older than 75 with active or convalescent COVID-19. The specimen was peripheral blood. The V call is TRBV11-3, the J call TRBJ2-3, with D perhaps TRBD1 (6 bases). CDR3 in DNA: TGTGCCAGCAGCTTGCAGGGGCGAGCAGATACGCAGTATTTT. Its protein is CASSLQGRADTQYF.